This section outlines one TCR beta chain sequence together with its context. Using immunoSEQ multiplex PCR, the repertoire was profiled, and TCRdb retains in-frame clones only, with some absent. Of fewer than 95,000 clones listed, around 87% are singletons. The data derive from a study of blood T cell repertoires in COVID-19. The sequenced sample was peripheral blood. This receptor was identified in a male donor with acute or convalescent COVID-19.

For the CDR3, the DNA is TGTGCCAGCAGCTTGACAGAAAAGACCTACGAGCAGTACTTC. Its protein product is CASSLTEKTYEQYF. The chain couples TRBV7-9 to TRBJ2-7; the D gene is possibly TRBD1 (5 bases). V lost 3 bases and J lost 2, with 11 bases in between. The CDR3 totals 14 residues. Germline CDR1 is SEHNR and CDR2 is FQNEAQ (reference sequence).